Shown below are 21 T cell receptor beta chains from a single sample sequenced in a study of shared clonotypes between healthy human individuals. TCRdb's table, derived via immunoSEQ multiplex PCR, lists solely in-frame clones and lacks some. The table includes millions of clones, around nine tenths detected once. Source material: naive CD4+ T cells sorted from blood. Noted subset: CD45RA+ positively selected. The receptors come from a man in his late teens or twenties in good health.

The chain is built from TRBV30 and TRBJ2-1; 13 bases align to TRBD2. With V trimmed by 0 bases and J by 0 bases, 8 bases remained unmatched. The germline V gene has CDR1 GTSNPN and CDR2 SVGIG (reference sequence). The CDR3 totals 19 residues. CDR3 loop: CAWSVPWGLAGSSYNEQFF. CDR3 coding DNA: TGTGCCTGGAGTGTACCATGGGGACTAGCGGGGAGCTCCTACAATGAGCAGTTCTTC.

The chain has TRBV2 and TRBJ2-7; 10 bases are a match to TRBD2. The germline CDR1 and CDR2 sequences are SNHLY and FYNNEI. Trimming took 4 bases from V and 7 from J; bases not matched to a gene: 13. This CDR3 has 16 amino acids. DNA of the CDR3: TGTGCCAGCAGTGGCAAGTTAGCGGGGGGCCCTTTGGAGCAGTACTTC. Encoded protein: CASSGKLAGGPLEQYF.

V gene TRBV19 combines with J gene TRBJ1-6, with 7 bases that match TRBD1. The germline CDR1 and CDR2 sequences are LNHDA and SQIVND (reference sequence). The V gene end was trimmed by 4 bases and the J gene end by 10 bases; junction bases not matched to a gene: 10. There are 15 residues in the CDR3. Here the CDR3 DNA reads TGTGCCAGTAGTACCGGGACAGAGTCGAACTCACCCCTCCACTTT. Protein: CASSTGTESNSPLHF.

The chain combines TRBV6-1 with TRBJ1-2; D is ambiguous. V was shortened by 2 bases and J by 3 bases, with 7 bases between the two germline ends. The V gene's germline CDR1 is MNHNS and CDR2 SASEGT. This CDR3 contains 13 residues. As DNA, the CDR3 is TGTGCCAGCAGTGAATATCAGTACTATGGCTACACCTTC. Protein sequence: CASSEYQYYGYTF.

The chain joins TRBV28 to TRBJ2-5, with 11 bases lining up with TRBD2. The CDR3 extends over 15 amino acids. The germline V gene encodes CDR1 MDHEN and CDR2 SYDVKM. With 7 bases clipped from V and 4 bases from J, the junction kept 8 bases outside the gene matches. Here the CDR3 DNA reads TGTGCCAGCATCTCTAGCGGGGGGCGCTTAGAGACCCAGTACTTC. Translation: CASISSGGRLETQYF.

The chain is built from TRBV5-1 and TRBJ1-5, with 8 bases aligning to TRBD1. The germline CDR1 and CDR2 sequences are SGHRS and YFSETQ. V lost 4 bases, J lost 2 bases, and 2 bases stayed unmatched. The CDR3 consists of 14 residues. In nucleotides, the CDR3 is TGCGCCAGCAGCGTGACAGGGGGCAATCAGCCCCAGCATTTT. It specifies CASSVTGGNQPQHF. Supplemented by reference TRBV5-1 and TRBJ1-5, the full variable domain reads KAGVTQTPRYLIKTRGQQVTLSCSPISGHRSVSWYQQTPGQGLQFLFEYFSETQRNKGNFPGRFSGRQFSNSRSEMNVSTLELGDSALYLCASSVTGGNQPQHFGDGTRLSIL.

In nucleotides, the CDR3 is TGTGCCAGCAGCGGGACCGGACATGGGGAAGAAAAACTGTTTTTT. Protein sequence: CASSGTGHGEEKLFF. V usage is TRBV9 and J usage is TRBJ1-4; maybe TRBD1 (5 bases). CDR3 size: 15 residues. Germline-derived CDR1 and CDR2 are SGDLS and YYNGEE. V lost 3 bases, J lost 8 bases, and 17 bases lay in between.

The chain is built from TRBV5-1 and TRBJ2-2; 7 nucleotides match TRBD1. Trimming cost V 6 bases and J 0 bases; bases outside gene matches: 5. This CDR3 contains 15 residues. Germline V gene data show CDR1 as SGHRS and CDR2 as YFSETQ. The CDR3 nucleotides are TGCGCCAGCACCCCCGGGACAGCGAACACCGGGGAGCTGTTTTTT. Its translation: CASTPGTANTGELFF.

The rearrangement joins TRBV19 to TRBJ2-6; TRBD1 might be the D (6 bases). The germline V and J ends were trimmed by 9 bases and 1 base, with 13 bases remaining between them. Germline CDR1 and CDR2: LNHDA and SQIVND (reference sequence). This CDR3 spans 15 amino acids. Here the CDR3 reads CASRQVESGANVLTF. For the CDR3, the DNA is TGTGCCAGCAGACAGGTCGAATCTGGGGCCAACGTCCTGACTTTC.

The CDR3: CSVGTADEQFF. The CDR3, as DNA: TGCAGCGTTGGGACCGCTGATGAGCAGTTCTTC. The V gene is TRBV29-1, the J gene TRBJ2-1; D remains unclear. CDR3 length: 11 residues. Trimming left V 4 bases short and J 8 bases short, with 9 bases between. Germline-derived CDR1 and CDR2 are SQVTM and ANQGSEA.

This clone was counted a single time. The chain employs TRBV28 and TRBJ1-5; possibly TRBD1 for D (5 bases). In germline, CDR1 is MDHEN, CDR2 SYDVKM. With 6 bases removed from V and 9 bases from J, the gap between germline ends came to 18 bases. The CDR3 has 14 residues. CDR3 nucleotide sequence: TGTGCCAGCAGCTCCGCGGGGGACCGAACGCCCCAGCATTTT. Its protein is CASSSAGDRTPQHF.

A single count supports this clone. The chain has TRBV29-1 and TRBJ2-4, with D unresolved. V was clipped by 3 bases and J by 0 bases, with 9 bases between them. CDR3 length equals 14 residues. CDR1 and CDR2 from the germline V gene are SQVTM and ANQGSEA. This chain's CDR3 is CSVEPLLAKNIQYF. DNA for the CDR3: TGCAGCGTTGAGCCTCTTTTAGCCAAAAACATTCAGTACTTC.

In the case of this clone: In the same sample, other DNA sequences code for this CDR3. The chain recombines TRBV7-9 with TRBJ1-3; tentatively, D is TRBD1 (6 bases). The V gene's germline CDR1 is SEHNR and CDR2 FQNEAQ (reference sequence). Trimming pared 6 bases from V and 2 bases from J, leaving 8 bases between. The CDR3 runs 13 residues. CDR3: CASREGAGNTIYF. The CDR3 DNA follows: TGTGCCAGCAGGGAGGGGGCTGGAAACACCATATATTTT. Combining the CDR3 with reference TRBV7-9 and TRBJ1-3 gives the whole variable domain DTGVSQNPRHKITKRGQNVTFRCDPISEHNRLYWYRQTLGQGPEFLTYFQNEAQLEKSRLLSDRFSAERPKGSFSTLEIQRTEQGDSAMYLCASREGAGNTIYFGEGSWLTVV.

The chain couples TRBV10-1 to TRBJ2-3; D not resolved. This CDR3 spans 15 amino acids. The V end was cut by 0 bases, the J end by 0 bases, with 7 bases between. Germline CDR1 and CDR2: WNHNN and SYGVQD (reference sequence). The CDR3 DNA sequence: TGCGCCAGCAGTGAGTCGCTATCTAGCACAGATACGCAGTATTTT. The encoded protein is CASSESLSSTDTQYF.

This sequence joins TRBV7-9 and TRBJ2-3, with TRBD2 identical over 9 bases. The CDR3 runs to 14 residues. CDR1 is SEHNR and CDR2 is FQNEAQ in the germline V gene (reference sequence). Germline trimming cut 6 bases from V and 4 bases from J; bases unmatched to any gene: 5. The CDR3 loop reads CASSRLAVPDTQYF. The CDR3, as DNA: TGTGCCAGCAGTCGACTAGCGGTTCCAGATACGCAGTATTTT.

This clone was seen once. This chain connects TRBV10-2 to TRBJ1-4, with 8 bases matching TRBD1. The CDR3 loop spans 12 amino acids. Germline lookup yields CDR1 WSHSY and CDR2 SAAADI. Germline trimming cut 8 bases from V and 8 bases from J; bases unmatched to any gene: 4. CDR3 loop: CASQGAEEKLFF. CDR3 coding DNA: TGCGCCAGCCAGGGGGCGGAAGAAAAACTGTTTTTT.

The rearrangement links TRBV2 to TRBJ2-1, with TRBD1 matching 9 bases. The germline V gene has CDR1 SNHLY and CDR2 FYNNEI. Losses at the gene ends were 6 bases for V and 4 bases for J; bases not matched to a gene: 7. The CDR3 spans 15 residues. The CDR3 DNA reads as TGTGCCAGCAGGACCGGGACAGGGAAGTACAATGAGCAGTTCTTC. Translating gives CASRTGTGKYNEQFF.

The table lists this clone with a few counts. The chain joins TRBV4-3 to TRBJ2-1; D unclear. The germline V gene has CDR1 LGHNA and CDR2 YSLEER. V shed 2 bases and J shed 1 base, with 15 bases lying between them. This CDR3 is 17 amino acids long. The CDR3 loop is CASSQLLSVSSYNEQFF. In DNA, the CDR3 is TGCGCCAGCAGCCAATTATTGTCAGTCTCTTCCTACAATGAGCAGTTCTTC.

The V call is TRBV7-2, the J call TRBJ2-1; D might be TRBD1 (7 bases). Germline V CDR1 and CDR2: SGHTA, FQGNSA. V dropped 5 bases and J dropped 7 bases, with 18 bases sitting between them. This CDR3 region has 15 residues. CDR3 nucleotides: TGTGCCAGCAGCACCGTTGGCGCAGGGGGGAATGAGCAGTTCTTC. Translating it yields CASSTVGAGGNEQFF.

The V call is TRBV6-5, the J call TRBJ2-4, with D possibly being TRBD1 or TRBD2 (5 bases each). Per germline, CDR1 MNHEY and CDR2 SVGAGI. This CDR3 has 13 amino acids. V lost 4 bases and J lost 9, with 13 bases in between. CDR3 sequence (DNA): TGTGCCAGCAGTTTGGGACCCCAGGGCATTCAGTACTTC. This sequence encodes CASSLGPQGIQYF.

The chain couples TRBV6-5 to TRBJ1-2, with a weak D call TRBD1 (6 bases). V lost 6 bases, J lost 2 bases, and 13 bases lay in between. The V gene's germline CDR1 is MNHEY and CDR2 SVGAGI. The CDR3 is made up of 14 amino acids. This CDR3 reads CASRNRVGNYGYTF. The CDR3 bases are TGTGCCAGCAGGAACAGGGTTGGCAACTATGGCTACACCTTC.